One sample yielded the 25 T cell receptor beta chains listed below, sequenced in a study of blood T cells in healthy people across ages. With a J-beta primer mix and a sample-barcoded 5' primer, a second PCR ran about 7 to 12 cycles. TCRdb fed the 5' RACE reads into MiXCR, producing one record per CDR3 protein. Here the sample spans about 1.1 million distinct CDR3 sequences, 35% to 40% being singletons. The specimen was blood. Source of these receptors: a young man in good health.

The V gene is TRBV20-1, the J gene TRBJ1-1; D not certain. This CDR3 is 13 amino acids long. CDR1 and CDR2 from the germline V gene are DFQATT and SNEGSKA (reference sequence). Trimming pared 3 bases from V and 0 bases from J, leaving 8 bases between. DNA for the CDR3: TGCAGTGCTAGTGCACACATGAACACTGAAGCTTTCTTT. It codes for CSASAHMNTEAFF.

The rearrangement links TRBV12-3 or TRBV12-4 to TRBJ2-1; D is unclear. This CDR3 comprises 13 residues. V lost 6 bases and J lost 4, with 10 bases in between. Written as DNA, the CDR3 is TGTGCCAGCAGGGGAAGCGCATACAATGAGCAGTTCTTC. Residues: CASRGSAYNEQFF.

The chain carries TRBV9 and TRBJ2-1; D is perhaps TRBD2 (5 bases). CDR1 is SGDLS and CDR2 is YYNGEE in the germline V gene. The CDR3 is made up of 15 amino acids. Deletions cut 4 bases from V and 1 base from J, with 12 bases between. The CDR3 DNA follows: TGTGCCAGCAGCCCCGAGGGTGGATCCTACAATGAGCAGTTCTTC. Protein: CASSPEGGSYNEQFF.

The sample holds a few counts of this clonotype. The rearrangement joins TRBV29-1 to TRBJ2-7; 8 bases are shared with TRBD2. Trimming cost V 4 bases and J 2 bases; bases outside gene matches: 7. This CDR3 has 14 amino acids. Germline values: CDR1 SQVTM, CDR2 ANQGSEA. The CDR3, as DNA: TGCAGCGTTGTGTCGACTAGCGCACCCTACGAGCAGTACTTC. It specifies CSVVSTSAPYEQYF.

V is TRBV10-3 and J is TRBJ2-4; possibly TRBD2 for D (6 bases). The end of the DNA aligns better with TRBJ2-7, so the J call may be wrong. CDR1 is ENHRY and CDR2 is SYGVKD in the germline V gene. CDR3 length: 15 residues. CDR3 coding DNA: TGTGCCATCAGTGAATTGGCGGGGAGCTTCACCGAGCAGTACTTC. Translation: CAISELAGSFTEQYF.

The chain joins TRBV11-2 to TRBJ2-3; D is undetermined. Per the germline V gene, CDR1 is SGHAT and CDR2 is FQNNGV. This CDR3 has 13 amino acids. V lost 8 bases and J 4 bases, leaving 13 bases between the germline ends. CDR3 sequence reads: CASHPIGADTQYF. Here the CDR3 DNA reads TGTGCCAGCCACCCGATTGGGGCAGATACGCAGTATTTT.

The chain carries TRBV14 and TRBJ2-3; 7 bases map to TRBD2. The length of the CDR3 is 16 residues. Germline V gene lookup returns CDR1 SGHDN and CDR2 FVKESK. V was pared by 4 bases and J by 1 base, with 8 bases of the junction left unmatched. The CDR3 reads CASSPSGGSGTDTQYF. The CDR3 coding sequence is TGTGCCAGCAGCCCTTCCGGGGGGTCGGGCACAGATACGCAGTATTTT. The full variable domain, its missing parts supplied by reference TRBV14 and TRBJ2-3, is EAGVTQFPSHSVIEKGQTVTLRCDPISGHDNLYWYRRVMGKEIKFLLHFVKESKQDESGMPNNRFLAERTGGTYSTLKVQPAELEDSGVYFCASSPSGGSGTDTQYFGPGTRLTVL.

CDR3 bases: TGTGCCAGCAGCCATGGACAGCTTTCTAACTATGGCTACACCTTC. Its translation: CASSHGQLSNYGYTF. The V and J genes are TRBV12-3 or TRBV12-4 and TRBJ1-2, with D tentatively TRBD1 (6 bases). V lost 6 bases, J lost 0 bases, and 14 bases lay in between. CDR3 length: 15 amino acids.

The table lists this clonotype with a count of one. The chain has TRBV5-4 and TRBJ1-1, with 8 positions matching TRBD1. CDR1 SGHNT and CDR2 YYREEE come from the germline V gene (reference sequence). CDR3 length equals 13 residues. Trimming cost V 3 bases and J 5 bases; bases outside gene matches: 3. DNA for the CDR3: TGTGCCAGCAGCTCGGGACAGGAGACTGAAGCTTTCTTT. Translated: CASSSGQETEAFF.

This clonotype was counted a few times. J is TRBJ2-5 and V is TRBV20-1; a weak D match, TRBD1 (6 bases). The CDR3 is 13 residues long. The V gene lost 3 bases and the J gene lost 5 bases, with 13 bases spanning the gap. Germline loops: CDR1 DFQATT, CDR2 SNEGSKA (reference sequence). This CDR3 reads CSARVGQTETQYF. In DNA form, the CDR3 reads TGCAGTGCTAGGGTCGGACAGACGGAGACCCAGTACTTC.

The J gene is TRBJ1-1, the V gene TRBV20-1; TRBD1 aligns across 9 bases. V shed 3 bases and J 4 bases; nucleotides not matched to a gene: 6. The germline V gene has CDR1 DFQATT and CDR2 SNEGSKA (reference sequence). The CDR3 length is 14 residues. CDR3 in amino acids: CSASGGTGITEAFF. In nucleotides, the CDR3 is TGCAGTGCTAGTGGGGGGACAGGGATCACTGAAGCTTTCTTT.

This chain joins TRBV13 and TRBJ1-2; D remains ambiguous. Germline lookup yields CDR1 PRHDT and CDR2 FYEKMQ (reference sequence). The CDR3 spans 12 residues. V was pared by 5 bases and J by 6 bases, with 10 bases between. CDR3 loop: CASSAGMDGYTF. In nucleotides, the CDR3 is TGTGCCAGCAGCGCCGGAATGGATGGCTACACCTTC.

CDR3 DNA sequence: TGCAGTGCTAGAGATCTTGGGCGGTGGGACTCCAACTATGGCTACACCTTC. Its translation is CSARDLGRWDSNYGYTF. The rearrangement joins TRBV20-1 to TRBJ1-2, with D possibly matching TRBD1 (5 bases). Trimming took 0 bases from V and 2 from J, leaving 19 bases between them. The V gene's germline CDR1 is DFQATT and CDR2 SNEGSKA (reference sequence). This CDR3 has 17 amino acids.

The rearrangement links TRBV7-8 to TRBJ2-6; weak D call: TRBD2 (6 bases). The CDR3 is made up of 19 amino acids. The germline V and J ends were trimmed by 1 base and 0 bases, with 16 bases remaining between them. The V gene's germline CDR1 is SGHVS and CDR2 FQNEAQ. CDR3 sequence: CASSLGARLEGSGANVLTF. CDR3 sequence (DNA): TGTGCCAGCAGCTTAGGAGCGAGACTAGAGGGCTCTGGGGCCAACGTCCTGACTTTC.

The gene calls are TRBV5-1 and TRBJ1-2; TRBD1 matches 7 bases. V trimming: 4 bases; J trimming: 5 bases; junction bases outside the gene matches: 14. Germline lookup yields CDR1 SGHRS and CDR2 YFSETQ. The CDR3 spans 16 residues. CDR3 loop: CASSMTGRETYYGYTF. For the CDR3, the DNA is TGCGCCAGCAGCATGACAGGGCGCGAGACGTATTATGGCTACACCTTC.

The V call is TRBV11-2, the J call TRBJ2-3; D call uncertain. Deletions cut 8 bases from V and 2 bases from J, with 17 bases between. CDR1 is SGHAT, CDR2 FQNNGV, per germline. The CDR3 totals 15 residues. This CDR3 reads CASGRQGVLTDTQYF. The CDR3 DNA reads TGTGCCAGCGGACGTCAAGGCGTTCTCACAGATACGCAGTATTTT. The variable domain in full, with the rest retrieved from reference TRBV11-2 and TRBJ2-3, is EAGVAQSPRYKIIEKRQSVAFWCNPISGHATLYWYQQILGQGPKLLIQFQNNGVVDDSQLPKDRFSAERLKGVDSTLKIQPAKLEDSAVYLCASGRQGVLTDTQYFGPGTRLTVL.

Turning to this clonotype: A much larger clone sits a single nucleotide away, making a read error possible. V usage is TRBV7-2 and J usage is TRBJ1-2, with 9 bases that match TRBD1. This CDR3 spans 14 amino acids. V lost 4 bases and J lost 4; bases outside the gene matches: 4. CDR1 is SGHTA, CDR2 FQGNSA, per germline. CDR3 DNA: TGTGCCAGCAGCTCCGGGACAGGGATCTATGGCTACACCTTC. Its protein is CASSSGTGIYGYTF. Complete variable domain (other parts from reference TRBV7-2 and TRBJ1-2): GAGVSQSPSNKVTEKGKDVELRCDPISGHTALYWYRQSLGQGLEFLIYFQGNSAPDKSGLPSDRFSAERTGGSVSTLTIQRTQQEDSAVYLCASSSGTGIYGYTFGSGTRLTVV.

The chain joins TRBV10-2 to TRBJ2-1; D might be TRBD2 (5 bases). V was trimmed by 9 bases and J by 10 bases, leaving 16 bases between them. The CDR3 length is 12 residues. Germline V gives CDR1 WSHSY, CDR2 SAAADI. As DNA, the CDR3 is TGCGCCAGTGCCCGGGGTGTCGGCGAGCAGTTCTTC. This encodes CASARGVGEQFF.

The chain employs TRBV12-3 or TRBV12-4 and TRBJ2-3; D is tentatively TRBD1 or TRBD2 (5 bases each). V was pared by 8 bases and J by 0 bases, with 12 bases between. The CDR3 is made up of 14 amino acids. DNA for the CDR3: TGTGCCAGCGGGGGATTCCCTAGCACAGATACGCAGTATTTT. Translation: CASGGFPSTDTQYF.

The chain uses TRBV4-3 and TRBJ1-1, with D tentatively TRBD1 (5 bases). V was pared by 3 bases and J by 2 bases, with 13 bases between. This CDR3 comprises 15 residues. The germline V gene encodes CDR1 LGHNA and CDR2 YSLEER. CDR3 sequence reads: CASSHDRTSNTEAFF. CDR3 sequence (DNA): TGCGCCAGCAGCCATGATCGGACATCAAACACTGAAGCTTTCTTT.

This clonotype occurred many times. The chain carries TRBV10-3 and TRBJ2-1; D perhaps matches TRBD2 (5 bases). Germline values: CDR1 ENHRY, CDR2 SYGVKD. V was pared by 2 bases and J by 0 bases, with 8 bases between. CDR3 length: 15 residues. The CDR3 bases are TGTGCCATCAGTGAGGAGGGAAGCTCCTACAATGAGCAGTTCTTC. Translated, it gives CAISEEGSSYNEQFF.

This chain links TRBV3-1 with TRBJ1-2; tentative D call: TRBD1 (6 bases). This CDR3 region has 16 residues. The ends were cut back, 3 bases at V and 0 bases at J, with 14 bases in the middle. Germline CDR1 is LGHDT and CDR2 is YNNKEL (reference sequence). The CDR3 DNA reads TGTGCCAGCAGCCACGGACAGACGCTTACTAACTATGGCTACACCTTC. Translated, it gives CASSHGQTLTNYGYTF.

This clonotype was seen just once. CDR3 in amino acids: CASSASIAEEETQYF. The CDR3 coding sequence is TGCGCCAGCAGCGCCAGTATCGCAGAGGAAGAGACCCAGTACTTC. V and J are TRBV5-1 and TRBJ2-5; D is unresolved. The germline CDR1 and CDR2 sequences are SGHRS and YFSETQ. Trimming left V 4 bases short and J 3 bases short, with 16 bases between. This CDR3 is built from 15 residues.

V gene TRBV20-1 combines with J gene TRBJ1-5; TRBD1 might be the D (6 bases). This CDR3 region has 17 residues. V was cut by 0 bases and J by 7 bases, with 22 bases left in between. Germline loops: CDR1 DFQATT, CDR2 SNEGSKA (reference sequence). The CDR3 sequence is CSARDVRAGDLNQPQHF. The CDR3 DNA sequence: TGCAGTGCTAGAGATGTTAGGGCAGGGGACCTAAACCAGCCCCAGCATTTT.

The V call is TRBV20-1, the J call TRBJ2-7; 11 nucleotides align to TRBD2. The last part of the DNA fits TRBJ2-5 better; the J call may be wrong. Per the germline V gene, CDR1 is DFQATT and CDR2 is SNEGSKA (reference sequence). CDR3 length equals 14 residues. CDR3 nucleotides: TGCAGTGTTAGCGGGGGGGTGTCTTCTGGGACCCAGTACTTC. Translated: CSVSGGVSSGTQYF.